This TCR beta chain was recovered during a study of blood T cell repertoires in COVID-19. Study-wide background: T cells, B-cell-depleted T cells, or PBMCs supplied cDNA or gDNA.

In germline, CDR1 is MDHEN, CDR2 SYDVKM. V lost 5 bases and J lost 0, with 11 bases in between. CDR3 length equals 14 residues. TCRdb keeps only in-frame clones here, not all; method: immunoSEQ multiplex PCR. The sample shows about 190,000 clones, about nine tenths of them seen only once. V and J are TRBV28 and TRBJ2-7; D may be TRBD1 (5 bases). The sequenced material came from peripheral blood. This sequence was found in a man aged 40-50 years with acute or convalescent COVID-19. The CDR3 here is CASSPDTSSYEQYF. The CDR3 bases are TGTGCCAGCAGTCCGGACACGAGCTCCTACGAGCAGTACTTC.